The entry below gives a single T cell receptor (beta chain) sequence along with its context. This specimen belongs to a study of cytomegalovirus exposure and HLA in healthy donors. Measured with immunoSEQ multiplex PCR; TCRdb has only the in-frame clones, and not every one. The sample has 200,000 to 250,000 clones; roughly 83% are singletons. Germline CDR1 is MNHEY and CDR2 is SVGAGI. The CDR3 is 13 residues long. Trimming stripped 9 bases from V and 4 bases from J, with 15 bases between. The chain uses TRBV6-5 and TRBJ1-2; D is ambiguous. The TCR sequence derives from a woman under 30 in good health and CMV-seronegative. Sequenced sample: PBMCs. CDR3 DNA sequence: TGTGCCAGTACCTTCGGGTTCTCCTATGGCTACACCTTC. It translates to CASTFGFSYGYTF.